This TCR beta chain came from a study of vaccination and CD4 T cells after COVID-19. About the research overall: The makeup of the convalescents was six males and four females, two of them Hispanic. The post-COVID sampling time was a median about 13 weeks after diagnosis, ranging from 35 to 161.

An Oncomine TCR Beta short-read assay was used to sequence the DNA from cultured CD4+ T cells. The genomic DNA was obtained from cultured CD4+ T cells by extraction with the QIAamp micro DNA kit. One entry per CDR3 protein, called by TCRdb with MiXCR from the PCR reads. The sample yields around 15,000 distinct CDR3 sequences, roughly two thirds seen once. Noted treatment: roughly ten-day PBMC culture with coronavirus spike peptide pools or control peptides (ViraFEST assay). The CDR3 extends over 15 amino acids. The germline CDR1 and CDR2 sequences are SGHVS and FQNEAQ. The junction had 9 bases not matched to a gene; V was cut back by 4 bases and J by 9 bases. Remarks on this clonotype: Its target is not known.

The chain combines TRBV7-8 with TRBJ2-1, with 10 nucleotides matching TRBD1. Sequences were obtained from CD4+ T cells from blood, cultured in vitro. This receptor was identified in a human donor who had recovered from COVID-19. The CDR3 here is CASSSSPGQGVEQFF. The CDR3 DNA sequence: TGTGCCAGCAGCTCCTCTCCCGGACAGGGGGTTGAGCAGTTCTTC.